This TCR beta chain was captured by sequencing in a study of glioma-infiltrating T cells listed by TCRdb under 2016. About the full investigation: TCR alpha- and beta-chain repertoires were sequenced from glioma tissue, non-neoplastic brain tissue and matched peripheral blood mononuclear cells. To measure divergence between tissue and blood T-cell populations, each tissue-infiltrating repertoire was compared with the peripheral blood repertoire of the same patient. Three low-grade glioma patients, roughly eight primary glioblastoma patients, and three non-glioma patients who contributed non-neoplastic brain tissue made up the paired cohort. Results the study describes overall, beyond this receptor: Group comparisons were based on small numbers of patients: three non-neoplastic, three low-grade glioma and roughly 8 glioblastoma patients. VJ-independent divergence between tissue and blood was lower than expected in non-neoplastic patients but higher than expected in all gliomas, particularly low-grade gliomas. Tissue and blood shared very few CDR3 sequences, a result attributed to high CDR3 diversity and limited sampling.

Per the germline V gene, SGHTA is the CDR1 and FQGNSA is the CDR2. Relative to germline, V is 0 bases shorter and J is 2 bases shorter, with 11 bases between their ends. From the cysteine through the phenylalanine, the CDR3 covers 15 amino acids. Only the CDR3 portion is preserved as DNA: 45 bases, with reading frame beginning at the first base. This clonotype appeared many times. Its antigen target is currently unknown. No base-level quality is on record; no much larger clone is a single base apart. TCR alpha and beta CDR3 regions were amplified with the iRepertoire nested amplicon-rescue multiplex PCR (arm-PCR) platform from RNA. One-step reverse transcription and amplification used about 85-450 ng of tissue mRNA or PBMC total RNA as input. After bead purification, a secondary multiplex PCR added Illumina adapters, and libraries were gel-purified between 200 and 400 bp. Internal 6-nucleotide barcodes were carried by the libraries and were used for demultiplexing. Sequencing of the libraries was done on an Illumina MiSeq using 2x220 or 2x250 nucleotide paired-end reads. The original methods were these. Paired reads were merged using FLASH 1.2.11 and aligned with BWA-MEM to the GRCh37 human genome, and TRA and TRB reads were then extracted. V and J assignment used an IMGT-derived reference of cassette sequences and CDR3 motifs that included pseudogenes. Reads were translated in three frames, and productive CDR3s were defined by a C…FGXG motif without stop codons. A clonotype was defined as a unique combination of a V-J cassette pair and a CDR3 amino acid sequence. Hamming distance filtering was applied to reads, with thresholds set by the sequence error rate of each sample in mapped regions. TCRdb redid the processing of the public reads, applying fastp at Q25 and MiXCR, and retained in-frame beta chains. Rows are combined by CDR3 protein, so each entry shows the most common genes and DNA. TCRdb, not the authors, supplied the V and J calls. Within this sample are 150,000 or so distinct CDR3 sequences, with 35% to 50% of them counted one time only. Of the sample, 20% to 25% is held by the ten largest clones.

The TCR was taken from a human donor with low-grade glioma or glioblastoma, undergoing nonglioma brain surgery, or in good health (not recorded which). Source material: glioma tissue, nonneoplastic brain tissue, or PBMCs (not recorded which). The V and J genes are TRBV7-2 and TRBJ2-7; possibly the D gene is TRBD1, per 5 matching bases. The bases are TGTGCCAGCAGCTTAGCGAAGACAGTTCCCTACGAGCAGTACTTC. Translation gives CASSLAKTVPYEQYF.